A selection of T cell receptor beta chains follows, all from one sample in a study of blood T cell repertoires in COVID-19. Assay: immunoSEQ multiplex PCR; the TCRdb copy retains only in-frame clones and omits some. This table holds approximately 61,000 clones, around 85% found once. Sequenced material: peripheral blood. The receptors stem from a woman in her 70s with acute or convalescent COVID-19. The CDR3 runs from the conserved cysteine through the conserved F or W. The D gene is left open where the match is weak. Clone size is shown for a subset of rows, as once, few, many or a class of expanded clone.

v_gene	j_gene	d_gene	abundance	CDR3nt	CDR3aa
TRBV15	TRBJ1-4	NA	few	TGTGCCACCAGCCCCGACAGGAAAACTAATGAAAAACTGTTTTTT	CATSPDRKTNEKLFF
TRBV19	TRBJ1-2	TRBD1	NA	TGTGCCAGTTTGGACAGGGGGCGGAACTATGGCTACACCTTC	CASLDRGRNYGYTF
TRBV5-5	TRBJ2-7	TRBD2	NA	TGTGCCAGCAGCTTGGTTGTTTCTAGCGGGGGACAGCAGTACTTC	CASSLVVSSGGQQYF
TRBV5-1	TRBJ2-5	NA	NA	TGCGCCAGCAGCAAAGGACAGGGAGGGGTCCAAGAGACCCAGTACTTC	CASSKGQGGVQETQYF
TRBV19	TRBJ1-1	NA	NA	TGTGCCAGTAGTATATCCCGACAGGCCCACACTGAAGCTTTCTTT	CASSISRQAHTEAFF
TRBV3-1/TRBV3-2	TRBJ2-7	NA	NA	TGTGCCAGCAGCCAAGATCTCAGTTCAGAGCAGTACTTC	CASSQDLSSEQYF
TRBV27	TRBJ2-1	TRBD2	NA	TGTGCCAGCAGTTTATCTTTGGCTAGCGGGGGGGGTGAGCAGTTCTTC	CASSLSLASGGGEQFF
TRBV24-1	TRBJ2-2	TRBD1	NA	TGTGCCACCGCTCACAACCCGGGACAGGGGTTCACCGGGGAGCTGTTTTTT	CATAHNPGQGFTGELFF
TRBV7-3	TRBJ2-7	TRBD2	NA	TGTGCCAGCAGCGGACTAGCGGGGGACGAGCAGTACTTC	CASSGLAGDEQYF
TRBV5-4	TRBJ2-7	TRBD2	NA	TGTGCCAGCAGCGCCGGGACTAGCGGGCTTTACGAGCAGTACTTC	CASSAGTSGLYEQYF
TRBV6-5	TRBJ1-2	NA	NA	TGTGCCAGCAGTTACTCACAGGGTAACTATGGCTACACCTTC	CASSYSQGNYGYTF
TRBV28	TRBJ2-7	NA	NA	TGTGCCAGCAGTTTAATTAGCTACGAGCAGTACTTC	CASSLISYEQYF
TRBV5-8	TRBJ2-7	TRBD2	NA	TGTGCCAGCAGCTTTTGGCGGGGGGGAGGCCACGAGCAGTACTTC	CASSFWRGGGHEQYF
TRBV9	TRBJ2-7	TRBD1	NA	TGTGCCAGCAGCCCCCGTCCGGGACAGAGATACGAGCAGTACTTC	CASSPRPGQRYEQYF
TRBV9	TRBJ1-3	NA	NA	TGTGCCAGCAGTGATAATAAAGGGGCCTCTGGAAACACCATATATTTT	CASSDNKGASGNTIYF
TRBV5-1	TRBJ1-6	NA	NA	TGCGCCAGCAGCTTGGACAGGGAAAATTCACCCCTCCACTTT	CASSLDRENSPLHF
TRBV27	TRBJ2-3	TRBD2	few	TGTGCCAGCAGTCTCCAAGGAGGGGGAGCGGGGGGGACAGATACGCAGTATTTT	CASSLQGGGAGGTDTQYF
TRBV10-3	TRBJ2-3	TRBD1	NA	TGTGCCATCAGGGGGACAGGGGCCGAGACCACAGATACGCAGTATTTT	CAIRGTGAETTDTQYF
TRBV7-2	TRBJ1-1	NA	once	TGTGCCAGCAGCTTAGACCGGGGGACTGAAGCTTTCTTT	CASSLDRGTEAFF
TRBV28	TRBJ1-4	NA	NA	TGTGCCAGCACCCGAGGAGACCTCCATAATGAAAAACTGTTTTTT	CASTRGDLHNEKLFF
TRBV28	TRBJ1-4	NA	NA	TGTGCCAGCAGTCTTAATGAAAAACTGTTTTTT	CASSLNEKLFF
TRBV2	TRBJ1-2	TRBD1	NA	TGTGCCAGCAGTTTCACAGGGGACTATGGCTACACCTTC	CASSFTGDYGYTF
TRBV9	TRBJ1-4	NA	NA	TGTGCCAGCAGCGGCGGGAGGGGCGGACCTAATGAAAAACTGTTTTTT	CASSGGRGGPNEKLFF
TRBV7-2	TRBJ2-1	NA	NA	TGTGCCAGCAGCTTAAGGGGATTGCAGGGGATGAGCTCCTACAATGAGCAGTTCTTC	CASSLRGLQGMSSYNEQFF
TRBV5-1	TRBJ1-1	NA	NA	TGCGCCAGCAGCTTGGACAGGGTCGTGCTCACTGAAGCTTTCTTT	CASSLDRVVLTEAFF
TRBV6-5	TRBJ1-4	TRBD1	NA	TGTGCCAGCAGGGATCCACAGGGGGGAAATGAAAAACTGTTTTTT	CASRDPQGGNEKLFF
TRBV2	TRBJ2-3	TRBD2	NA	TGTGCCAGCAGTGAAGGGACTAGCGGGGTAGGGGATACGCAGTATTTT	CASSEGTSGVGDTQYF
TRBV9	TRBJ1-2	NA	NA	TGTGCCAGCAGCCTTCAGAGGGCGGGCTATGGCTACACCTTC	CASSLQRAGYGYTF
TRBV4-2	TRBJ2-2	NA	NA	TGTGCCAGCAGCCAAGTAGGCGGGGGCCTAACGAGATGGGAGCTGTTTTTT	CASSQVGGGLTRWELFF
TRBV2	TRBJ1-5	TRBD1	few	TGTGCCAGCAGGACAGGGTTGGGTAGCAATCAGCCCCAGCATTTT	CASRTGLGSNQPQHF
TRBV7-9	TRBJ1-2	NA	NA	TGTGCCAGCAGCTTAGGTCTGGGCAACTATGGCTACACCTTC	CASSLGLGNYGYTF
TRBV7-9	TRBJ2-7	NA	medium-sized	TGTGCCAGCAGCTTAGGAGGGTCGATAGGAGAGCAGTACTTC	CASSLGGSIGEQYF
TRBV11-3	TRBJ2-3	TRBD1	NA	TGTGCCAGCAGCTTAGGACAGGGGGAATCAGATACGCAGTATTTT	CASSLGQGESDTQYF
TRBV2	TRBJ2-2	TRBD1	NA	TGTGCCAGCGGAACCGACAGGGGCACCGGGGAGCTGTTTTTT	CASGTDRGTGELFF
TRBV6-5	TRBJ2-5	NA	NA	TGTGCCAGCATGGACCGGCGGAGGTACCAAGAGACCCAGTACTTC	CASMDRRRYQETQYF
TRBV5-4	TRBJ1-2	NA	once	TGTGCCAGCAGCTTGGGTCAGGGGATCGGCACCTATGGCTACACCTTC	CASSLGQGIGTYGYTF
TRBV3-1/TRBV3-2	TRBJ2-2	TRBD1	NA	TGTGCCAGCAGGCAGAGGACAGGTTCCGGGGAGCTGTTTTTT	CASRQRTGSGELFF
TRBV28	TRBJ1-6	NA	NA	TGTGCCAGCAGTTTAAGGACAGAAAATTCACCCCTCCACTTT	CASSLRTENSPLHF
TRBV30	TRBJ1-6	NA	NA	TGTGCCTGGAGCCAGGGGCAAGGATCACCCCTCCACTTT	CAWSQGQGSPLHF
TRBV25-1	TRBJ2-5	TRBD2	few	TGTGCCAGCACGACGGGGGGGCAAGAGACCCAGTACTTC	CASTTGGQETQYF
TRBV7-7	TRBJ2-2	TRBD2	few	TGTGCTAGCAGCCTACTAGCGGGGGGTCCGAACACCGGGGAGCTGTTTTTT	CASSLLAGGPNTGELFF
TRBV7-9	TRBJ2-5	TRBD2	NA	TGTGCCAGCAGCTCAAGGACTAGCGGGGTGGAGACCCAGTACTTC	CASSSRTSGVETQYF
TRBV2	TRBJ2-7	NA	NA	TGTGCCAGCAGTGGGGACATCTCCTACGAGCAGTACTTC	CASSGDISYEQYF
TRBV3-1/TRBV3-2	TRBJ1-2	NA	few	TGTGCCAGCAGCCAATATGGGTTCGACAGGTATGGCTACACCTTC	CASSQYGFDRYGYTF
TRBV25-1	TRBJ1-2	NA	once	TGTGCCAGCAGTGAATTGGCAGGTGGCTATGGCTACACCTTC	CASSELAGGYGYTF
TRBV7-8	TRBJ1-6	TRBD1	once	TGTGCCAGCAGCTTTAGACCACAGGGGAGGAATAATTCACCCCTCCACTTT	CASSFRPQGRNNSPLHF
TRBV27	TRBJ2-7	NA	NA	TGTGCCAGCAGTTTATCTGGACTGGAGTACGAGCAGTACTTC	CASSLSGLEYEQYF
TRBV29-1	TRBJ1-1	NA	NA	TGCAGCGTTCCACAGGGAGATATTACTGAAGCTTTCTTT	CSVPQGDITEAFF
TRBV5-5	TRBJ1-5	TRBD1	NA	TGTGCCAGCAGCACACAGGGGAGCAATCAGCCCCAGCATTTT	CASSTQGSNQPQHF
TRBV21-1	TRBJ1-1	NA	NA	TGTGCCAGCAGACGTCATGTAGCTACAATTCGCACTGAAGCTTTCTTT	CASRRHVATIRTEAFF
TRBV27	TRBJ1-2	TRBD1	NA	TGTGCCAGCAGCCCGACAGGGCTTGTCCCTTATGGCTACACCTTC	CASSPTGLVPYGYTF
TRBV12-3/TRBV12-4	TRBJ2-3	NA	NA	TGTGCCAGCAGATTGTCTAGTACAGATACGCAGTATTTT	CASRLSSTDTQYF
TRBV12-3/TRBV12-4	TRBJ2-3	NA	few	TGTGCCAGCCGCAAGGGGGTCACAGATACGCAGTATTTT	CASRKGVTDTQYF
TRBV15	TRBJ2-2	TRBD1	NA	TGTGCCACCAGCAGTGGACAGGGGGCAGGAACCGGGGAGCTGTTTTTT	CATSSGQGAGTGELFF
TRBV2	TRBJ2-5	NA	NA	TGTGCCAGCAGTGAAAATGTCAAAGAGACCCAGTACTTC	CASSENVKETQYF